Listed below are T cell receptor beta chains from one sample, sequenced in a study of T cell responses to AZD1222 COVID-19 vaccine. Assay used: immunoSEQ multiplex PCR; TCRdb lists only in-frame clones, some missing. This table has 120,000 to 150,000 clones, around 93% appearing once. The sequencing here drew on peripheral blood, taken on day 0 of AZD1222 vaccination. The receptors come from an adult in good health. CDR3s include the opening cysteine and the closing phenylalanine or tryptophan. D genes are given only for firm matches. Part of the rows lack a size; the others show once, few, many or a class for expanded clones.

>TRBV11-2|-|-|TRBJ2-7
CASSLLPGEQYF
TGTGCCAGCAGCTTACTTCCCGGCGAGCAGTACTTC
>TRBV4-1|TRBD2|once|TRBJ2-5
CASKSVGRGDETQYF
TGCGCCAGCAAGTCGGTTGGGCGGGGGGACGAGACCCAGTACTTC
>TRBV9|TRBD2|-|TRBJ2-7
CASSATSGTYEQYF
TGTGCCAGCAGCGCGACTAGCGGAACCTACGAGCAGTACTTC
>TRBV7-9|-|once|TRBJ1-1
CASSRTRHLKNTEAFF
TGTGCCAGCAGCCGCACCCGACACTTAAAGAACACTGAAGCTTTCTTT
>TRBV3-1/TRBV3-2|-|-|TRBJ1-3
CASSQRGSGNTIYF
TGTGCCAGCAGCCAAAGGGGCTCTGGAAACACCATATATTTT
>TRBV7-9|-|-|TRBJ2-7
CASSARVPPNGEQYF
TGTGCCAGCAGCGCCCGGGTCCCCCCGAACGGCGAGCAGTACTTC
>TRBV7-9|-|-|TRBJ1-1
CASTRSEGQSTEAFF
TGTGCCAGCACCCGCTCTGAGGGGCAGAGCACTGAAGCTTTCTTT
>TRBV11-2|TRBD1|few|TRBJ1-2
CASSVTGAYGYTF
TGTGCCAGCAGCGTAACAGGGGCCTATGGCTACACCTTC
>TRBV7-2|TRBD2|once|TRBJ2-1
CASSLVGGGLAYNEQFF
TGTGCCAGCAGCTTAGTGGGGGGCGGACTAGCTTACAATGAGCAGTTCTTC
>TRBV4-1|TRBD2|-|TRBJ2-2
CASRSGVDTGELFF
TGCGCCAGCAGAAGCGGGGTCGACACCGGGGAGCTGTTTTTT
>TRBV3-1/TRBV3-2|-|-|TRBJ2-3
CASSHSFQMADTQYF
TGTGCCAGCAGCCACTCCTTTCAGATGGCAGATACGCAGTATTTT
>TRBV3-1/TRBV3-2|-|-|TRBJ1-1
CASRPRENTEAFF
TGTGCCAGCAGACCCAGGGAGAACACTGAAGCTTTCTTT
>TRBV18|TRBD1|-|TRBJ1-1
CASSKEGAPNTEAFF
TGTGCCAGCTCGAAAGAGGGGGCGCCGAACACTGAAGCTTTCTTT
>TRBV9|-|-|TRBJ2-7
CASSPVGSYEQYF
TGTGCCAGCAGCCCCGTGGGCTCCTACGAGCAGTACTTC
>TRBV5-1|TRBD1|-|TRBJ1-1
CASSLRTGNTEAFF
TGCGCCAGCAGCTTGAGGACAGGGAACACTGAAGCTTTCTTT
>TRBV7-6|-|-|TRBJ2-1
CASSPEWGLMSGNEQFF
TGTGCCAGCAGCCCAGAATGGGGGCTCATGAGTGGCAATGAGCAGTTCTTC
>TRBV30|TRBD2|-|TRBJ2-7
CAWNPSGGMGSYEQYF
TGTGCCTGGAACCCTAGCGGGGGTATGGGCTCCTACGAGCAGTACTTC
>TRBV5-6|-|-|TRBJ1-4
CASSLAFGGSEKLFF
TGTGCCAGCAGCTTGGCCTTCGGGGGTTCCGAAAAACTGTTTTTT
>TRBV29-1|-|-|TRBJ1-1
CSAVGLTSFF
TGCAGCGCAGTGGGATTGACGTCTTTCTTT
>TRBV6-5|-|-|TRBJ2-7
CASSRTDYEQYF
TGTGCCAGCAGCCGGACTGACTACGAGCAGTACTTC
>TRBV16|TRBD2|once|TRBJ2-5
CASSRSGLAQETQYF
TGTGCCAGCAGCCGTTCGGGACTAGCACAAGAGACCCAGTACTTC
>TRBV6-5|-|-|TRBJ2-5
CASSHGVGETQYF
TGTGCCAGCTCTCACGGGGTTGGGGAGACCCAGTACTTC
>TRBV4-1|-|-|TRBJ1-2
CASSQERMGGYTF
TGCGCCAGCAGCCAAGAGCGGATGGGTGGCTACACCTTC
>TRBV7-9|TRBD1|-|TRBJ1-2
CASSLGTGSHYGYTF
TGTGCCAGCAGCTTGGGGACAGGGTCCCACTATGGCTACACCTTC
>TRBV5-1|TRBD2|-|TRBJ2-1
CASSLRGGEQFF
TGCGCCAGCAGCCTTCGCGGGGGTGAGCAGTTCTTC
>TRBV27|TRBD1|-|TRBJ1-5
CASSADRGGQPQHF
TGTGCCAGCAGTGCTGACAGGGGTGGCCAGCCCCAGCATTTT
>TRBV7-8|-|-|TRBJ1-5
CASSFGQILSNQPQHF
TGTGCCAGCAGCTTCGGACAGATCCTTAGCAATCAGCCCCAGCATTTT
>TRBV12-3/TRBV12-4|-|-|TRBJ1-1
CASRFMEDGEAFF
TGTGCCAGCAGATTTATGGAGGACGGCGAAGCTTTCTTT
>TRBV7-3|TRBD2|-|TRBJ2-1
CASSRSAGAPDNEQFF
TGTGCCAGCAGCCGGTCAGCGGGAGCACCAGACAATGAGCAGTTCTTC
>TRBV2|-|-|TRBJ1-3
CASRALHSGNTIYF
TGTGCCAGCAGAGCCTTGCACTCTGGAAACACCATATATTTT
>TRBV5-1|TRBD1|-|TRBJ1-1
CASSLVGTGGLRDTEAFF
TGCGCCAGCAGCTTGGTCGGGACAGGGGGCCTACGGGACACTGAAGCTTTCTTT
>TRBV9|-|-|TRBJ2-7
CASSPGSTGRSYEQYF
TGTGCCAGCAGCCCAGGGAGTACGGGTCGTTCCTACGAGCAGTACTTC
>TRBV6-5|-|-|TRBJ2-3
CASRWTDTQYF
TGTGCCAGCAGATGGACAGATACGCAGTATTTT
>TRBV10-3|TRBD2|-|TRBJ2-1
CATIAGGRLNEQFF
TGTGCCACTATAGCGGGAGGGCGCCTCAATGAGCAGTTCTTC
>TRBV2|-|-|TRBJ2-2
CASSEALRLRGNTGELFF
TGTGCCAGCAGTGAAGCGCTTCGGCTGCGGGGGAACACCGGGGAGCTGTTTTTT
>TRBV7-3|TRBD1|-|TRBJ1-1
CASSLNLDRGTEAFF
TGTGCCAGCAGCTTAAATTTAGACAGGGGCACTGAAGCTTTCTTT
>TRBV9|TRBD2|-|TRBJ2-2
CASSVGLAGSGTGELFF
TGTGCCAGCAGCGTAGGGCTAGCGGGATCGGGCACCGGGGAGCTGTTTTTT
>TRBV7-3|-|-|TRBJ2-7
CASSLGGGYEQYF
TGTGCCAGCAGCTTGGGTGGTGGGTACGAGCAGTACTTC
>TRBV7-8|-|-|TRBJ1-1
CASSLGGGTEAFF
TGTGCCAGCAGCTTAGGGGGGGGGACTGAAGCTTTCTTT
>TRBV2|-|-|TRBJ2-7
CASNEGGSSYEQYF
TGTGCCAGCAATGAGGGGGGCAGCTCCTACGAGCAGTACTTC
>TRBV6-1|-|-|TRBJ2-2
CASSSSWTGELFF
TGTGCCAGCAGTTCTTCTTGGACCGGGGAGCTGTTTTTT
>TRBV4-3|TRBD2|-|TRBJ2-2
CASSQDPGGETGELFF
TGCGCCAGCAGCCAAGATCCGGGGGGTGAGACCGGGGAGCTGTTTTTT
>TRBV11-2|-|-|TRBJ2-1
CASSPWGNEQFF
TGTGCCAGCAGCCCATGGGGCAATGAGCAGTTCTTC
>TRBV4-2|-|-|TRBJ2-7
CASSQDGGTAAREQYF
TGTGCCAGCAGCCAAGATGGGGGAACCGCTGCACGGGAGCAGTACTTC
>TRBV10-3|TRBD2|-|TRBJ2-7
CAISAPSGRERYEQYF
TGTGCCATCAGTGCCCCTAGCGGGAGGGAACGGTACGAGCAGTACTTC
>TRBV19|-|-|TRBJ2-2
CASRELPYTGELFF
TGTGCCAGTCGGGAACTGCCGTACACCGGGGAGCTGTTTTTT